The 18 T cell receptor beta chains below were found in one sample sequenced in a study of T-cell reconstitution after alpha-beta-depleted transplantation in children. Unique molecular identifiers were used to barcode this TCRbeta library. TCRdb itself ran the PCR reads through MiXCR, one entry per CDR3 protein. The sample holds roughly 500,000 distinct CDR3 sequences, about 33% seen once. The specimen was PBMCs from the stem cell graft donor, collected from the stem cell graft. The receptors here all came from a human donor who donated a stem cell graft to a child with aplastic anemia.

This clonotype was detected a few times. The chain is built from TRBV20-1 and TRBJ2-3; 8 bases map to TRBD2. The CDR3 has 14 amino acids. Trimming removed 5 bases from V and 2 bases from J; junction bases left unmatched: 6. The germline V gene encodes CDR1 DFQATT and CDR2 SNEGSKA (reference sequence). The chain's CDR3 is CSARKAGVTDTQYF. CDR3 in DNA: TGCAGTGCTCGTAAAGCGGGAGTCACAGATACGCAGTATTTT.

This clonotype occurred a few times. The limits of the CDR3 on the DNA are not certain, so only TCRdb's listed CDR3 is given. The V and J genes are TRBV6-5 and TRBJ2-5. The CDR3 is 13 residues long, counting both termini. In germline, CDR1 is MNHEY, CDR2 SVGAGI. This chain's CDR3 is CASILGPGETQYF.

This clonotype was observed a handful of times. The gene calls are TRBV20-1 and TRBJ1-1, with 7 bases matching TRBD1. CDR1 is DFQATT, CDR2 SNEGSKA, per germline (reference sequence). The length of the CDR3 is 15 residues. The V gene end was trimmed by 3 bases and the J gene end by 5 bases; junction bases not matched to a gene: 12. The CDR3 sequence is CSARELTGSGTEAFF. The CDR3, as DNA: TGCAGTGCTAGGGAACTGACAGGGAGTGGGACTGAAGCTTTCTTT.

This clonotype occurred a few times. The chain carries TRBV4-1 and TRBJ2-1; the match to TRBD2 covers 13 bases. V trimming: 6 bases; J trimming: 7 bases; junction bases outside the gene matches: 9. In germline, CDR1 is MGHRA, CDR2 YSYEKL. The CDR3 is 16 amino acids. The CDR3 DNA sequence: TGCGCCAGCAGGCTGCCCGGGACTAGCGGGATTAATGAGCAGTTCTTC. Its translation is CASRLPGTSGINEQFF.

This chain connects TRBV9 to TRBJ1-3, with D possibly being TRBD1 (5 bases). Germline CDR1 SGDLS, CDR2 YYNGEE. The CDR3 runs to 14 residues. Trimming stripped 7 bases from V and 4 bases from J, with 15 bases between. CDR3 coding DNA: TGTGCCAGCGGGGCCACTGGGTCCGGAAACACCATATATTTT. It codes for CASGATGSGNTIYF.

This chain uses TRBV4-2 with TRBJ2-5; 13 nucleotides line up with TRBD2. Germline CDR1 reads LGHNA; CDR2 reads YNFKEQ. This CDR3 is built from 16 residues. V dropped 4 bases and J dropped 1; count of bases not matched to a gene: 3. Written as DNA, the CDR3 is TGTGCCAGCAGCCCTCGGACTAGCGGGAGCCAAGAGACCCAGTACTTC. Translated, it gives CASSPRTSGSQETQYF.

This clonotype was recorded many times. In DNA, the CDR3 is TGTGCCAGCATGAGGGGACAGAATGGCTACACCTTC. Protein: CASMRGQNGYTF. V and J are TRBV12-3 or TRBV12-4 and TRBJ1-2; TRBD1 aligns across 7 bases. CDR3 length: 12 amino acids. V trimming: 7 bases; J trimming: 6 bases; junction bases outside the gene matches: 5.

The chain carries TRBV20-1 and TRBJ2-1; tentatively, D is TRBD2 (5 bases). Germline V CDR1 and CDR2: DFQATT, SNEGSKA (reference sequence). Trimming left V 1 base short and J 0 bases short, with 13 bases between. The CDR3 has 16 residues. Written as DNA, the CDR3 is TGCAGTGCTAGAGCGGAGGACGCGAGCTCCTACAATGAGCAGTTCTTC. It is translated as CSARAEDASSYNEQFF.

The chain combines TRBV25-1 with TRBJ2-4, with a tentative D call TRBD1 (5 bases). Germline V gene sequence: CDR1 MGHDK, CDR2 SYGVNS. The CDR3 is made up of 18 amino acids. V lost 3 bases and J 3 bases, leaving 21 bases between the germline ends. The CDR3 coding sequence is TGTGCCAGCAGTGACCCGAATGATCACAGGAAGCTCAAAAACATTCAGTACTTC. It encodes CASSDPNDHRKLKNIQYF. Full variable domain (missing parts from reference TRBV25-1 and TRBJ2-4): EADIYQTPRYLVIGTGKKITLECSQTMGHDKMYWYQQDPGMELHLIHYSYGVNSTEKGDLSSESTVSRIRTEHFPLTLESARPSHTSQYLCASSDPNDHRKLKNIQYFGAGTRLSVL.

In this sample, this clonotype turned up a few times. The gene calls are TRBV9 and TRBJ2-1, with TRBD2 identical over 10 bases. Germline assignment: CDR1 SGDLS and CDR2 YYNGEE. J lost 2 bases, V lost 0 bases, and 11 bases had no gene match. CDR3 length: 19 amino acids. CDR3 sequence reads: CASSVGPSGSQIPYNEQFF. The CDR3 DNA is TGTGCCAGCAGCGTAGGTCCTAGCGGGAGTCAAATTCCCTACAATGAGCAGTTCTTC.

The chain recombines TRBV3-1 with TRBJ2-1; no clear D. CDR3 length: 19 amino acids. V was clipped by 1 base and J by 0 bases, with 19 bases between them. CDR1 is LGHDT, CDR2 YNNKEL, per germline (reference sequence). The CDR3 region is CASSQGLVQRTCSYNEQFF. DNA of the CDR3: TGTGCCAGCAGCCAAGGTTTAGTCCAGCGAACGTGCTCCTACAATGAGCAGTTCTTC.

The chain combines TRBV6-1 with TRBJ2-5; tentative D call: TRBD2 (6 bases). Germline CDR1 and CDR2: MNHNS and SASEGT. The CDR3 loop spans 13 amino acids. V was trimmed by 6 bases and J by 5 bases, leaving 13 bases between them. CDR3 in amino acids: CASRDGGRETQYF. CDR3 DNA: TGTGCCAGCAGGGACGGGGGTCGGGAGACCCAGTACTTC.

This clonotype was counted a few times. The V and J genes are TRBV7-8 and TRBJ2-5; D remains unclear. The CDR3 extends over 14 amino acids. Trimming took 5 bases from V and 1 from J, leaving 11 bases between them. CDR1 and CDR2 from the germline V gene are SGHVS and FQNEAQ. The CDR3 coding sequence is TGTGCCAGCAGCCTCAGGCAGTCCCAAGAGACCCAGTACTTC. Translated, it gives CASSLRQSQETQYF.

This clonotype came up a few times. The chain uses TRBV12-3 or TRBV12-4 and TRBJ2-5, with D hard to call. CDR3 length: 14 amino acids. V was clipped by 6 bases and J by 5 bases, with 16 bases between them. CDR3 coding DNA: TGTGCCAGCAGAACCCTTGTGGTCCCGGAGACCCAGTACTTC. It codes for CASRTLVVPETQYF.

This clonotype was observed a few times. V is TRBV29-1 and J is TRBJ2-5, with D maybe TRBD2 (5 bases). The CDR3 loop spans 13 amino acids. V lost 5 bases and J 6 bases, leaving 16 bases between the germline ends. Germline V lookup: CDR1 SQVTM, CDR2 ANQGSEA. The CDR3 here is CSVRSAWEKTQYF. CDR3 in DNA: TGCAGCGTTCGGTCTGCTTGGGAGAAGACCCAGTACTTC.

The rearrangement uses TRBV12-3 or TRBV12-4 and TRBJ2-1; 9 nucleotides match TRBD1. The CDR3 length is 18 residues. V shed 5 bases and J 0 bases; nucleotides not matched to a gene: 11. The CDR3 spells CASSPNTDRGSSYNEQFF. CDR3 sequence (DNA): TGTGCCAGCAGTCCGAATACGGACAGGGGAAGCTCCTACAATGAGCAGTTCTTC.

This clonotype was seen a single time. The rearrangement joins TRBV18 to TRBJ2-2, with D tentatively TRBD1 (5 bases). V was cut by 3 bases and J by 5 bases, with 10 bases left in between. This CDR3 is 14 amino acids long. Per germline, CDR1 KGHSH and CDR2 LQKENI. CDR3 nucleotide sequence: TGTGCCAGCTCACCCTCCAGGGCAACCGGGGAGCTGTTTTTT. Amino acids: CASSPSRATGELFF.

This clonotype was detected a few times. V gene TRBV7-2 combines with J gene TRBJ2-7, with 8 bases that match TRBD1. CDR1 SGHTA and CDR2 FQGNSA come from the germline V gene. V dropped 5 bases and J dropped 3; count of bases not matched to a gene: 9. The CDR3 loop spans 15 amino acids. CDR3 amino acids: CASSQGTGGNYEQYV. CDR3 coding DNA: TGTGCCAGCAGCCAAGGGACAGGTGGAAACTACGAGCAGTACGTC.